The clone carrying this T cell receptor beta chain was seen more than once but under ten times. Its antigen is unidentified. The sample belongs to a study of T cell repertoires in cytomegalovirus infection. Overall study context: Indications came from public TCR beta signatures; they pointed to CMV infection and to a matching HLA type. General observations from the study: Summed frequency of public TCR beta families distinguished CMV carriers with the relevant HLA.

TCRdb analysed the reads with MiXCR anew, one entry per CDR3 protein. The repertoire consists of 100,000 to 150,000 distinct CDR3 sequences, with 7% to 9.5% occurring once and the leading ten covering roughly a tenth. CDR3 length: 16 residues. Trimming removed 0 bases at V and 3 bases at J, with 15 bases between. Germline CDR1 is DFQATT and CDR2 is SNEGSKA (reference sequence). The J gene is TRBJ1-5, the V gene TRBV20-1, with D hard to call. The clonotype comes from a human donor in good health (CMV status not recorded). Some clones in this sample may be carry-over from other donors' samples. The sample was PBMCs. The CDR3 reads CSARDARSGANQPQHF. The CDR3 DNA sequence: TGCAGTGCTAGAGATGCCCGTTCAGGAGCCAATCAGCCCCAGCATTTT.